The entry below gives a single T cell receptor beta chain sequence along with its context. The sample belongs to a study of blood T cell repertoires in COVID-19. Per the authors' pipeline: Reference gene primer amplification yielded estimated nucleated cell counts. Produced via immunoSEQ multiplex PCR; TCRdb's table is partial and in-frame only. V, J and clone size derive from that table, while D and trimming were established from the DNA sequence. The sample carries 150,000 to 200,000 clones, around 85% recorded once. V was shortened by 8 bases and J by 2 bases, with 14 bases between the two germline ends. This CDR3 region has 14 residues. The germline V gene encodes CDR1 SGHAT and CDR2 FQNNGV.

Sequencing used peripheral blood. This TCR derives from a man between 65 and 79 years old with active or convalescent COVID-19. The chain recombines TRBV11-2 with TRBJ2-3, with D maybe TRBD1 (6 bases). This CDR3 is CASQTGQPTDTQYF. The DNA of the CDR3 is TGTGCCAGCCAGACAGGCCAACCCACAGATACGCAGTATTTT.